The T cell receptor (beta chain) described here comes from a study of blood T cell repertoires in COVID-19. Study context: Researchers got acute and convalescent COVID-19 samples from the United States, Italy and Spain. In each case, the material was cDNA or gDNA derived from T cells, B-cell-depleted T cells, or PBMCs.

Per the original data handling: Quantification of nucleated cells was approximated via reference gene primer amplification. Sequencing used immunoSEQ multiplex PCR; TCRdb keeps in-frame clones, though not all of them. Clone size and V and J calls were adopted from that table, with D and trimming inferred from the DNA. The sample includes about 190,000 clones, 70% to 85% of them seen just once. Sequenced sample: peripheral blood. This TCR came from a man aged 50-59 years who had recovered from COVID-19.

CDR3 protein: CASSPGLREKLFF. The CDR3, as DNA: TGCGCCAGCAGCCCCGGACTGAGGGAAAAACTGTTTTTT. The V call is TRBV5-1, the J call TRBJ1-4; D ambiguous. With 4 bases removed from V and 8 bases from J, the gap between germline ends came to 12 bases. The length of the CDR3 is 13 residues. Germline CDR1 reads SGHRS; CDR2 reads YFSETQ.